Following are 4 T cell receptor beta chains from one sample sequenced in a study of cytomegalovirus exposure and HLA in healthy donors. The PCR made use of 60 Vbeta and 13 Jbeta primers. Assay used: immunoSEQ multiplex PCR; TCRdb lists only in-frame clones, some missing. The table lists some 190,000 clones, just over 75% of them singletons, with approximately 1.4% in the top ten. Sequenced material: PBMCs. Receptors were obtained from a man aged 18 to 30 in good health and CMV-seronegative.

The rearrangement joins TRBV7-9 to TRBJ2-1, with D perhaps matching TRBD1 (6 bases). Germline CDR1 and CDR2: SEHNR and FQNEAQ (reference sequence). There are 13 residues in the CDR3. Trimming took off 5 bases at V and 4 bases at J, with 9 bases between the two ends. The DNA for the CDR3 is TGTGCCAGCAGCCCCGACAGGTACAATGAGCAGTTCTTC. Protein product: CASSPDRYNEQFF.

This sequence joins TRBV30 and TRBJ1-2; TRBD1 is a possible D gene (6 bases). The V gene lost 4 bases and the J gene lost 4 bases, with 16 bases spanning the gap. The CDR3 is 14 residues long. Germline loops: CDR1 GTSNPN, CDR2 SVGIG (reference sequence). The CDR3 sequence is CAWMEGARGYGYTF. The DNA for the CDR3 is TGTGCCTGGATGGAAGGGGCCAGGGGCTATGGCTACACCTTC.

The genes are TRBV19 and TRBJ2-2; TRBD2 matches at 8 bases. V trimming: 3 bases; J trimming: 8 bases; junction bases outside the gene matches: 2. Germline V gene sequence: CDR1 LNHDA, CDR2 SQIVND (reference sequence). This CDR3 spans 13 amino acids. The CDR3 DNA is TGTGCCAGTAGTATCGTAGCGGGAGGGGAGCTGTTTTTT. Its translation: CASSIVAGGELFF.

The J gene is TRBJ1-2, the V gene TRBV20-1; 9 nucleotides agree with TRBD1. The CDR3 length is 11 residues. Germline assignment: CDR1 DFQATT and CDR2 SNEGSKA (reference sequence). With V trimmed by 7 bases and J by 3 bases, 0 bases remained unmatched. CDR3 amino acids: CSGTGDYGYTF. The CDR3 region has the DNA TGCAGTGGGACAGGGGACTATGGCTACACCTTC.